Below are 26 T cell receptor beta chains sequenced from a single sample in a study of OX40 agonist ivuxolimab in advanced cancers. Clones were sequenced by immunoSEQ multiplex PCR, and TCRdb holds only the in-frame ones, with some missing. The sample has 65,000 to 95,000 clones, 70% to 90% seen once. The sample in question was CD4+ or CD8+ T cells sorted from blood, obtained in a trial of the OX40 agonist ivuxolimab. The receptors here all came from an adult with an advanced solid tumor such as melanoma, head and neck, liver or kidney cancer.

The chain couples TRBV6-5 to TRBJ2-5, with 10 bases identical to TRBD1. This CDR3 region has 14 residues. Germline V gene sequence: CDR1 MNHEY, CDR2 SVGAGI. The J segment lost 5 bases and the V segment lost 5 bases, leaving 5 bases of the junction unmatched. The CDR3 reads CASSPTGGGETQYF. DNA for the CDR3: TGTGCCAGCAGTCCGACAGGGGGCGGGGAGACCCAGTACTTC.

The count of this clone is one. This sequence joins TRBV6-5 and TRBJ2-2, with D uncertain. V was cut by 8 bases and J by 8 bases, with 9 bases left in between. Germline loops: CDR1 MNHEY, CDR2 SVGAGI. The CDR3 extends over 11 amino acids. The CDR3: CASAPPGELFF. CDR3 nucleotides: TGTGCCAGCGCGCCGCCGGGGGAGCTGTTTTTT.

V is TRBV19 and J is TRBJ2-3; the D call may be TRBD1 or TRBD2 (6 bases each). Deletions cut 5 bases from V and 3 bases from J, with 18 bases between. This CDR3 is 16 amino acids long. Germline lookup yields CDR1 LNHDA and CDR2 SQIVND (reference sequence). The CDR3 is CASSPIRGVLTDTQYF. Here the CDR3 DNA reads TGTGCCAGTAGTCCCATAAGGGGGGTTCTTACAGATACGCAGTATTTT.

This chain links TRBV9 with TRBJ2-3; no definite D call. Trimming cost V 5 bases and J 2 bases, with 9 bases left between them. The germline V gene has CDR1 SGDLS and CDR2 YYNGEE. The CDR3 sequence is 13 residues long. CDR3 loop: CASRDALTDTQYF. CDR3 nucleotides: TGTGCCAGCAGAGACGCCCTCACAGATACGCAGTATTTT. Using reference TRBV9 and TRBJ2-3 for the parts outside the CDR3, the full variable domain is DSGVTQTPKHLITATGQRVTLRCSPRSGDLSVYWYQQSLDQGLQFLIQYYNGEERAKGNILERFSAQQFPDLHSELNLSSLELGDSALYFCASRDALTDTQYFGPGTRLTVL.

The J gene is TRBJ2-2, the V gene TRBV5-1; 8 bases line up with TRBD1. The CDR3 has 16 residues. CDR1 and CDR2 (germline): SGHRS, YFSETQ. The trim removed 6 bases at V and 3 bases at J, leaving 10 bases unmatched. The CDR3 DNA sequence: TGCGCCAGCACCCTCGACAGGGGAAGTGACACCGGGGAGCTGTTTTTT. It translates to CASTLDRGSDTGELFF.

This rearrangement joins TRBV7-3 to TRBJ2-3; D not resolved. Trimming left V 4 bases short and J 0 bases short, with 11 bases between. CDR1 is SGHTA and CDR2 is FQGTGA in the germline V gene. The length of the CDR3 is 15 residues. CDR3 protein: CASSYSAASTDTQYF. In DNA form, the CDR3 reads TGTGCCAGCAGCTACTCTGCGGCTAGCACAGATACGCAGTATTTT.

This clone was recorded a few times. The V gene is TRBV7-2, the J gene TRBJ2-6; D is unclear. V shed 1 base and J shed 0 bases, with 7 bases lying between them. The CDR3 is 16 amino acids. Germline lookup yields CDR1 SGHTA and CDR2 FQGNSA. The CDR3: CASSLGVGSGANVLTF. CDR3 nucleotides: TGTGCCAGCAGCTTAGGGGTTGGCTCTGGGGCCAACGTCCTGACTTTC.

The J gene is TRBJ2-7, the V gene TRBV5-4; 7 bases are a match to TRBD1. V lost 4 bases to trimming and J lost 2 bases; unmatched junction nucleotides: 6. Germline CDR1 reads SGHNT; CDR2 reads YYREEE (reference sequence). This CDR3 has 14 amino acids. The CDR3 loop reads CASSPRGRAYEQYF. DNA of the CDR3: TGTGCCAGCAGCCCTAGGGGGCGAGCCTACGAGCAGTACTTC.

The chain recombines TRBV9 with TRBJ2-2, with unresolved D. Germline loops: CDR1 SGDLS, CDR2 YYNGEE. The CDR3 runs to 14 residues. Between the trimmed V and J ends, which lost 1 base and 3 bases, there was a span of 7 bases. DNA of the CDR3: TGTGCCAGCAGCGTAACCATTGACACCGGGGAGCTGTTTTTT. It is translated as CASSVTIDTGELFF.

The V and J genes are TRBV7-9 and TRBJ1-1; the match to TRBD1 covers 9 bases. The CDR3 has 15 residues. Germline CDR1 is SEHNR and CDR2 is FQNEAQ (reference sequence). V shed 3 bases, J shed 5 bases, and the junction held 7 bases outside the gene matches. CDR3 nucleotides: TGTGCCAGCAGCTTTCGAGGACAGGGGTTAACTGAAGCTTTCTTT. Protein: CASSFRGQGLTEAFF.

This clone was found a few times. The CDR3 protein is CSVAGGSNQPQHF. For the CDR3, the DNA is TGCAGCGTTGCCGGTGGAAGCAATCAGCCCCAGCATTTT. The chain is built from TRBV29-1 and TRBJ1-5; no reliable D call. Deletions cut 4 bases from V and 1 base from J, with 8 bases between. The CDR3 loop spans 13 amino acids. Germline assignment: CDR1 SQVTM and CDR2 ANQGSEA.

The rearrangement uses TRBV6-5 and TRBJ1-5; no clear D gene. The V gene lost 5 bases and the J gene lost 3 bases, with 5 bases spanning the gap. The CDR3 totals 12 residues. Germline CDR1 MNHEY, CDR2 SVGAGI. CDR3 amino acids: CASSGPNQPQHF. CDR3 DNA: TGTGCCAGCAGTGGGCCCAATCAGCCCCAGCATTTT.

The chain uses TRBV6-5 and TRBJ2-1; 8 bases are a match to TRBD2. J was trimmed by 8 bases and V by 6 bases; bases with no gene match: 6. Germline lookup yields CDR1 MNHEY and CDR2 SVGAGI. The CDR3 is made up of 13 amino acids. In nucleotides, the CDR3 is TGTGCCAGCAGGGAGCGGGAGAGGTATGAGCAGTTCTTC. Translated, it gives CASRERERYEQFF.

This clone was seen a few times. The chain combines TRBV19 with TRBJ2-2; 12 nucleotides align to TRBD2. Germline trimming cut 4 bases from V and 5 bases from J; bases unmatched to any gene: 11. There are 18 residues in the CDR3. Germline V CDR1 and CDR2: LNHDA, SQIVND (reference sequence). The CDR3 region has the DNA TGTGCCAGTAGTAATCCTAGCGGGAGGGCCCAGGGGACCGGGGAGCTGTTTTTT. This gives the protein CASSNPSGRAQGTGELFF.

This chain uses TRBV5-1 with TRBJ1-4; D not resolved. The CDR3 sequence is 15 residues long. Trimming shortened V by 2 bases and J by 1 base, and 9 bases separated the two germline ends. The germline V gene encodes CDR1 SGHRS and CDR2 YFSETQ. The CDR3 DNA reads TGCGCCAGCAGCTTTAGTCCCGAAACTAATGAAAAACTGTTTTTT. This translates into CASSFSPETNEKLFF.

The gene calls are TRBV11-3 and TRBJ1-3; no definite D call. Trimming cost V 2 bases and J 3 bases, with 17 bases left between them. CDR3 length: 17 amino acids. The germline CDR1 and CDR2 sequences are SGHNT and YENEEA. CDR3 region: CASSLNIRAHGGNTIYF. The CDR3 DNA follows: TGTGCCAGCAGCTTAAACATCCGGGCTCACGGTGGAAACACCATATATTTT. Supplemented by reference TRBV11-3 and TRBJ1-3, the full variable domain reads EAGVVQSPRYKIIEKKQPVAFWCNPISGHNTLYWYLQNLGQGPELLIRYENEEAVDDSQLPKDRFSAERLKGVDSTLKIQPAELGDSAVYLCASSLNIRAHGGNTIYFGEGSWLTVV.

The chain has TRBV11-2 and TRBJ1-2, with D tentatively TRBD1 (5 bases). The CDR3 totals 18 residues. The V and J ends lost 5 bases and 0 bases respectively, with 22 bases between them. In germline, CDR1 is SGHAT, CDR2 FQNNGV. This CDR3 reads CASSAITRRGPANYGYTF. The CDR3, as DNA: TGTGCCAGCAGCGCCATCACGCGTCGGGGCCCAGCTAACTATGGCTACACCTTC. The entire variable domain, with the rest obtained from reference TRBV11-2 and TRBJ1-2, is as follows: EAGVAQSPRYKIIEKRQSVAFWCNPISGHATLYWYQQILGQGPKLLIQFQNNGVVDDSQLPKDRFSAERLKGVDSTLKIQPAKLEDSAVYLCASSAITRRGPANYGYTFGSGTRLTVV.

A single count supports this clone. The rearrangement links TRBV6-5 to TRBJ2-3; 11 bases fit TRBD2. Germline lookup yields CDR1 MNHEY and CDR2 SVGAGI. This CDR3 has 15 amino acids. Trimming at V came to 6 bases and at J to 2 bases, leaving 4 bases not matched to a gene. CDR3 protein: CASRGTSGNTDTQYF. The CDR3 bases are TGTGCCAGCAGAGGGACTAGCGGAAACACAGATACGCAGTATTTT.

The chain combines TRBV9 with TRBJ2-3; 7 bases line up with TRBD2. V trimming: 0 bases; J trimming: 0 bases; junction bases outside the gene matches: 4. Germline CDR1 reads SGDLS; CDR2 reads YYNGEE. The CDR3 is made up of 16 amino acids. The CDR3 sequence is CASSVGASGSTDTQYF. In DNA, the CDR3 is TGTGCCAGCAGCGTAGGGGCTAGCGGTAGCACAGATACGCAGTATTTT.

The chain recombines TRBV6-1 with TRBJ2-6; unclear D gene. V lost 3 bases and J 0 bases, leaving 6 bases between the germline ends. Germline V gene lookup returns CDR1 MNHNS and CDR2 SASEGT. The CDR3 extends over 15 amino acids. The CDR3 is CASSDIFSGANVLTF. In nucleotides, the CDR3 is TGTGCCAGCAGTGATATTTTCTCTGGGGCCAACGTCCTGACTTTC.

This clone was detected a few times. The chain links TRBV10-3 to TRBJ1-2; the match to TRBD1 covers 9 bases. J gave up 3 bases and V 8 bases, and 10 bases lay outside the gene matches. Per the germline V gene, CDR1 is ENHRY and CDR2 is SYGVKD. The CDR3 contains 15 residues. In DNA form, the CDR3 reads TGTGCCATCGGAGGGACAGGGATTTCGGACTATGGCTACACCTTC. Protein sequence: CAIGGTGISDYGYTF.

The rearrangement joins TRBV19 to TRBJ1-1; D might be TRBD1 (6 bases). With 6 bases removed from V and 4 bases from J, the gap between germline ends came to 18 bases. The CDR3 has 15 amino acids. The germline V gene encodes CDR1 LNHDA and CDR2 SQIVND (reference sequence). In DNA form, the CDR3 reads TGTGCCAGTAGACCCCCGGGGGCGCGGGCCACTGAAGCTTTCTTT. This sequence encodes CASRPPGARATEAFF.

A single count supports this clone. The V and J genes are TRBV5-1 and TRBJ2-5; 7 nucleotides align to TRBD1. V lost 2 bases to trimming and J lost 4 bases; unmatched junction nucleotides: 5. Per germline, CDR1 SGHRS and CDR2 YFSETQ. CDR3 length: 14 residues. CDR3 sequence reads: CASSLTGAAETQYF. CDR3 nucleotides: TGCGCCAGCAGCTTAACAGGGGCGGCAGAGACCCAGTACTTC. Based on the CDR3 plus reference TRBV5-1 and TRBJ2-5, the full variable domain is KAGVTQTPRYLIKTRGQQVTLSCSPISGHRSVSWYQQTPGQGLQFLFEYFSETQRNKGNFPGRFSGRQFSNSRSEMNVSTLELGDSALYLCASSLTGAAETQYFGPGTRLLVL.

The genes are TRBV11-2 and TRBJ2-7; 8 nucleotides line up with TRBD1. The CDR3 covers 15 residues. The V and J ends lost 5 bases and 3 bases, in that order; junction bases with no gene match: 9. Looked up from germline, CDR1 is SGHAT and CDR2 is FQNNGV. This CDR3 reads CASSENRDRSYEQYF. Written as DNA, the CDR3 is TGTGCCAGCAGCGAAAACCGGGACAGGAGCTACGAGCAGTACTTC.

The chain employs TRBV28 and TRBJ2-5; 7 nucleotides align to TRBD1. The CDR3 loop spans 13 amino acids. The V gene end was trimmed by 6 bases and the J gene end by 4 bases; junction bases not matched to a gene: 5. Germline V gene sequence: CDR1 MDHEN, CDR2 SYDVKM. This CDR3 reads CASSPTGPETQYF. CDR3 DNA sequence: TGTGCCAGCAGCCCGACAGGGCCAGAGACCCAGTACTTC.

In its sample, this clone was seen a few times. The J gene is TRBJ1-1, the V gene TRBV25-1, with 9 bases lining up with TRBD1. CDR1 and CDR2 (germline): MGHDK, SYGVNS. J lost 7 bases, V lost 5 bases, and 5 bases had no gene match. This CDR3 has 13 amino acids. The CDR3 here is CASSLTGGGEAFF. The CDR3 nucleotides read TGTGCCAGCAGTCTCACAGGGGGCGGTGAAGCTTTCTTT. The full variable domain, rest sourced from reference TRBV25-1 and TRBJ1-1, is EADIYQTPRYLVIGTGKKITLECSQTMGHDKMYWYQQDPGMELHLIHYSYGVNSTEKGDLSSESTVSRIRTEHFPLTLESARPSHTSQYLCASSLTGGGEAFFGQGTRLTVV.